These 21 T cell receptor beta chains originate from one sample sequenced in a study of blood T cell repertoires in COVID-19. Sequencing used immunoSEQ multiplex PCR; TCRdb keeps in-frame clones, though not all of them. The sample yields over 120,000 clones, about 80% seen once. The sequenced material came from peripheral blood. These receptors were collected from a woman aged 60-70 years with acute or convalescent COVID-19.

The chain recombines TRBV2 with TRBJ1-1; TRBD1 matches at 7 bases. Germline V gene lookup returns CDR1 SNHLY and CDR2 FYNNEI. The CDR3 length is 14 residues. V shed 6 bases, J shed 5 bases, and the junction held 9 bases outside the gene matches. In DNA form, the CDR3 reads TGTGCCAGCAGCATAGACAGGGCTGGGACTGAAGCTTTCTTT. The encoded protein is CASSIDRAGTEAFF.

V gene TRBV6-5 combines with J gene TRBJ2-7; 8 positions match TRBD1. The CDR3 is 15 residues long. CDR1 is MNHEY, CDR2 SVGAGI, per germline. After removal of 2 bases from V and 6 bases from J, the junction contained 9 bases not matched to a gene. CDR3 sequence reads: CASSYGGQGFSEQYF. CDR3 DNA: TGTGCCAGCAGTTACGGAGGACAGGGATTCTCCGAGCAGTACTTC.

This chain links TRBV29-1 with TRBJ1-2; tentatively, D is TRBD1 (6 bases). Trimming removed 6 bases at V and 2 bases at J, with 13 bases between. Germline values: CDR1 SQVTM, CDR2 ANQGSEA. This CDR3 region has 13 residues. The CDR3 coding sequence is TGCAGCGTGGTCCCGGGACACAACTATGGCTACACCTTC. Protein product: CSVVPGHNYGYTF.

The V gene is TRBV30, the J gene TRBJ2-1; D might be TRBD2 (6 bases). Trimming left V 3 bases short and J 3 bases short, with 12 bases between. The germline V gene has CDR1 GTSNPN and CDR2 SVGIG (reference sequence). The CDR3 spans 14 residues. As DNA, the CDR3 is TGTGCCTGGAGGATAAGGGGAGGCTACAATGAGCAGTTCTTC. Protein sequence: CAWRIRGGYNEQFF. Full variable domain (remainder filled in from reference TRBV30 and TRBJ2-1): SQTIHQWPATLVQPVGSPLSLECTVEGTSNPNLYWYRQAAGRGLQLLFYSVGIGQISSEVPQNLSASRPQDRQFILSSKKLLLSDSGFYLCAWRIRGGYNEQFFGPGTRLTVL.

The chain has TRBV12-5 and TRBJ1-5, with 10 bases lining up with TRBD1. The CDR3 runs to 14 residues. V gave up 7 bases and J gave up 2 bases; unmatched junction bases: 2. Germline V CDR1 and CDR2: LGHNT, FRNRAP. The CDR3 protein is CASVGQGGNQPQHF. DNA of the CDR3: TGTGCTAGTGTTGGACAGGGGGGCAATCAGCCCCAGCATTTT.

The rearrangement links TRBV28 to TRBJ2-7; no definite D call. From germline, CDR1 is MDHEN and CDR2 SYDVKM. Trimming cost V 4 bases and J 0 bases, with 19 bases left between them. The CDR3 totals 17 residues. DNA of the CDR3: TGTGCCAGCAGTTACCCCCTATTTACAGATAGCTCCTACGAGCAGTACTTC. Translating it yields CASSYPLFTDSSYEQYF.

This rearrangement joins TRBV7-6 to TRBJ2-7; 13 bases match TRBD2. J lost 3 bases, V lost 3 bases, and 8 bases had no gene match. The length of the CDR3 is 17 residues. The V gene's germline CDR1 is SGHVS and CDR2 FNYEAQ. The CDR3 region has the DNA TGTGCCAGCAGCTTGGAGACCGGACTAGCGGGAGTCTACGAGCAGTACTTC. Amino acid sequence: CASSLETGLAGVYEQYF.

V gene TRBV27 combines with J gene TRBJ2-1, with D tentatively TRBD2 (6 bases). This CDR3 is 15 amino acids long. V lost 6 bases, J lost 6 bases, and 18 bases lay in between. Germline V gene data show CDR1 as MNHEY and CDR2 as SMNVEV (reference sequence). The CDR3, as DNA: TGTGCCAGCAGCCCAGGCGGGGTACGGAGCAATGAGCAGTTCTTC. Residues: CASSPGGVRSNEQFF.

The chain couples TRBV7-9 to TRBJ1-2, with D tentatively TRBD1 (5 bases). The CDR3 is 13 amino acids. Germline V gene sequence: CDR1 SEHNR, CDR2 FQNEAQ (reference sequence). Trimming pared 5 bases from V and 1 base from J, leaving 8 bases between. Here the CDR3 reads CASSPDSNYGYTF. CDR3 coding DNA: TGTGCCAGCAGCCCCGACAGTAACTATGGCTACACCTTC.

This chain links TRBV3-1 (or the pseudogene TRBV3-2) with TRBJ2-7; weak D call: TRBD2 (5 bases). The length of the CDR3 is 14 residues. V dropped 5 bases and J dropped 3 bases, with 14 bases sitting between them. Germline-derived CDR1 and CDR2 are LGHDT and YNNKEL (reference sequence). This CDR3 is CASSSTSAGYEQYF. The CDR3 nucleotides read TGTGCCAGCAGCTCCACCTCGGCGGGCTACGAGCAGTACTTC.

The chain employs TRBV3-1 (or the pseudogene TRBV3-2) and TRBJ2-1; the match to TRBD2 covers 7 bases. Per the germline V gene, CDR1 is LGHDT and CDR2 is YNNKEL (reference sequence). V lost 2 bases and J lost 8; bases outside the gene matches: 12. The CDR3 runs 16 residues. CDR3 nucleotide sequence: TGTGCCAGCAGCCAATGGACGCGGGGGACCAGGGATGAGCAGTTCTTC. This sequence encodes CASSQWTRGTRDEQFF.

A few counts support this clone. CDR3 DNA sequence: TGTGCCAGCAGCGTAGAAGCCCAGCGGCGTCGGGGCAATGAGCAGTTCTTC. Translation gives CASSVEAQRRRGNEQFF. The J gene is TRBJ2-1, the V gene TRBV9; a weak D match, TRBD2 (5 bases). CDR1 is SGDLS, CDR2 YYNGEE, per germline. V dropped 0 bases and J dropped 6 bases, with 19 bases sitting between them. The CDR3 length is 17 residues.

The chain couples TRBV13 to TRBJ2-1; 8 nucleotides align to TRBD1. V lost 5 bases, J lost 15 bases, and 9 bases stayed unmatched. CDR3 length equals 12 residues. Per germline, CDR1 PRHDT and CDR2 FYEKMQ (reference sequence). The CDR3 sequence is CASSRPGTGPFF. CDR3 sequence (DNA): TGTGCCAGCAGCCGCCCCGGGACAGGACCGTTCTTC.

The chain recombines TRBV30 with TRBJ1-2; 8 nucleotides line up with TRBD1. The CDR3 runs to 13 residues. The V and J ends lost 2 bases and 8 bases, in that order; junction bases with no gene match: 7. CDR1 is GTSNPN, CDR2 SVGIG, per germline (reference sequence). The CDR3 here is CAWSPRDRRGYTF. CDR3 coding DNA: TGTGCCTGGAGTCCTCGGGACAGGCGAGGCTACACCTTC.

The rearrangement links TRBV28 to TRBJ1-1; D is uncertain. CDR3 length: 14 residues. Germline V gives CDR1 MDHEN, CDR2 SYDVKM. V was trimmed by 0 bases and J by 6 bases, leaving 11 bases between them. The CDR3 DNA follows: TGTGCCAGCAGTTTATGGCGGAGGGCCCCTGAAGCTTTCTTT. Protein product: CASSLWRRAPEAFF.

This chain links TRBV19 with TRBJ1-1, with D possibly matching TRBD1 (6 bases). V lost 8 bases and J lost 5, with 18 bases in between. The CDR3 runs 14 residues. Germline CDR1 and CDR2: LNHDA and SQIVND (reference sequence). This CDR3 reads CASDDRRVRTEAFF. The CDR3 region has the DNA TGTGCCAGTGATGACAGGCGCGTAAGGACTGAAGCTTTCTTT.

The table lists this clone with a few counts. The genes are TRBV2 and TRBJ2-1; the match to TRBD1 covers 8 bases. V shed 6 bases and J 5 bases; nucleotides not matched to a gene: 12. Looked up from germline, CDR1 is SNHLY and CDR2 is FYNNEI. There are 16 residues in the CDR3. The CDR3 sequence is CASRGQDYSSHNEQFF. The CDR3 nucleotides read TGTGCCAGCAGGGGACAGGACTACTCGTCCCACAATGAGCAGTTCTTC.

The J gene is TRBJ1-3, the V gene TRBV3-1 (or the pseudogene TRBV3-2); D gene ambiguous. The CDR3 extends over 17 amino acids. The V and J ends lost 0 bases and 0 bases respectively, with 12 bases between them. Germline loops: CDR1 LGHDT, CDR2 YNNKEL (reference sequence). As DNA, the CDR3 is TGTGCCAGCAGCCAAGATGGCCTGTCTCTCTCTGGAAACACCATATATTTT. Translating it yields CASSQDGLSLSGNTIYF.

The count of this clone is one. The genes are TRBV28 and TRBJ2-7; 11 nucleotides agree with TRBD2. The CDR3 runs 14 residues. Germline assignment: CDR1 MDHEN and CDR2 SYDVKM. With 6 bases clipped from V and 4 bases from J, the junction kept 5 bases outside the gene matches. CDR3 nucleotide sequence: TGTGCCAGCAGGGGTAGCGGGAGGGGTTACGAGCAGTACTTC. It yields the protein CASRGSGRGYEQYF.

Only a few counts were recorded for this clone. The chain employs TRBV30 and TRBJ2-6; 7 nucleotides agree with TRBD1. Trimming took 4 bases from V and 2 from J; bases not matched to a gene: 14. This CDR3 contains 18 residues. In germline, CDR1 is GTSNPN, CDR2 SVGIG (reference sequence). CDR3 region: CAWKILGQYGPGANVLTF. The CDR3 region has the DNA TGTGCCTGGAAAATCCTGGGACAGTACGGGCCTGGGGCCAACGTCCTGACTTTC. The complete variable domain, with remaining parts taken from reference TRBV30 and TRBJ2-6, reads SQTIHQWPATLVQPVGSPLSLECTVEGTSNPNLYWYRQAAGRGLQLLFYSVGIGQISSEVPQNLSASRPQDRQFILSSKKLLLSDSGFYLCAWKILGQYGPGANVLTFGAGSRLTVL.

This chain joins TRBV18 and TRBJ1-5; D gene ambiguous. The CDR3 is 14 amino acids. Trimming shortened V by 9 bases and J by 0 bases, and 12 bases separated the two germline ends. Per germline, CDR1 KGHSH and CDR2 LQKENI. CDR3 nucleotide sequence: TGTGCCAGGTGGACTTGGGGTAGCAATCAGCCCCAGCATTTT. Translated: CARWTWGSNQPQHF.